The 7 T cell receptor beta chains below all came from one sample that was sequenced in a study of blood T cell repertoires in COVID-19. Libraries were prepared by immunoSEQ multiplex PCR; TCRdb keeps only in-frame clonotypes and omits some of them. Counted here are about 120,000 clones, 81% occurring once; the ten biggest clones make up more than 9%. The sample taken for sequencing was peripheral blood. Receptor source: a human donor in a cohort sampled during active COVID-19.

The chain has TRBV24-1 and TRBJ2-3, with D unclear. Trimming cost V 3 bases and J 2 bases, with 11 bases left between them. Germline values: CDR1 KGHDR, CDR2 SFDVKD. This CDR3 has 15 amino acids. CDR3 sequence (DNA): TGTGCCACCAGTGATCGAATACAATACACAGATACGCAGTATTTT. It translates to CATSDRIQYTDTQYF.

In this sample, this clone turned up once. The rearrangement joins TRBV3-1 (or the pseudogene TRBV3-2) to TRBJ2-2; D is possibly TRBD1 (6 bases). CDR3 length: 14 residues. Trimming removed 3 bases at V and 2 bases at J, with 7 bases between. Germline CDR1 and CDR2: LGHDT and YNNKEL (reference sequence). CDR3: CASSQGHNTGELFF. For the CDR3, the DNA is TGTGCCAGCAGCCAGGGACATAACACCGGGGAGCTGTTTTTT.

CDR3 protein: CASNRAAFNSPLHF. The CDR3 DNA reads as TGTGCCAGTAATAGAGCGGCTTTCAATTCACCCCTCCACTTT. This sequence joins TRBV28 and TRBJ1-6; D gene uncertain. The CDR3 has 14 amino acids. CDR1 and CDR2 from the germline V gene are MDHEN and SYDVKM. V was shortened by 9 bases and J by 7 bases, with 16 bases between the two germline ends.

The gene calls are TRBV28 and TRBJ1-2, with 11 bases fitting TRBD1. This CDR3 spans 13 amino acids. The germline gives CDR1 MDHEN, CDR2 SYDVKM. The J segment lost 12 bases and the V segment lost 5 bases, leaving 8 bases of the junction unmatched. CDR3 sequence (DNA): TGTGCCAGCAGTCAGGACAGGGGGCGCTATAACACCTTC. Protein product: CASSQDRGRYNTF.

The rearrangement joins TRBV6-6 to TRBJ1-2; D is ambiguous. V lost 0 bases and J lost 8, with 16 bases in between. The CDR3 is 15 residues long. Looked up from germline, CDR1 is MNHNY and CDR2 is SVGAGI (reference sequence). The CDR3 DNA is TGTGCCAGCAGTTACTCAAGCTCATACGGGGAAGGCTACACCTTC. This encodes CASSYSSSYGEGYTF.

V gene TRBV10-3 combines with J gene TRBJ2-2; weak D call: TRBD2 (5 bases). V lost 6 bases and J lost 4, with 9 bases in between. Germline CDR1 is ENHRY and CDR2 is SYGVKD. The CDR3 covers 13 residues. CDR3 in DNA: TGTGCCATCAGATTAGCGAGCACCGGGGAGCTGTTTTTT. Amino acids: CAIRLASTGELFF.

The V gene is TRBV28, the J gene TRBJ2-7, with TRBD2 matching over 13 bases. Trimming at V came to 7 bases and at J to 6 bases, leaving 9 bases not matched to a gene. CDR1 is MDHEN, CDR2 SYDVKM, per germline. This CDR3 has 15 residues. The chain's CDR3 is CASNELAGGRGEQYF. Written as DNA, the CDR3 is TGTGCCAGCAACGAACTAGCGGGAGGGCGGGGCGAGCAGTACTTC.